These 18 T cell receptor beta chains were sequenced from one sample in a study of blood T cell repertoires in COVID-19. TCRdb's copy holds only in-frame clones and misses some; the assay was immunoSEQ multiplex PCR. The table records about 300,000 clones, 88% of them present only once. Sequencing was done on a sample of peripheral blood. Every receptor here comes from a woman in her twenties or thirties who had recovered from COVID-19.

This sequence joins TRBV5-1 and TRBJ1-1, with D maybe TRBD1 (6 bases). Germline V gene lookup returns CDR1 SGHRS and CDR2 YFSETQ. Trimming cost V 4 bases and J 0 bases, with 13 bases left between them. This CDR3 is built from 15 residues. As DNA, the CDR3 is TGCGCCAGCAGCCTACAGGGTTCGATGAACACTGAAGCTTTCTTT. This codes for CASSLQGSMNTEAFF.

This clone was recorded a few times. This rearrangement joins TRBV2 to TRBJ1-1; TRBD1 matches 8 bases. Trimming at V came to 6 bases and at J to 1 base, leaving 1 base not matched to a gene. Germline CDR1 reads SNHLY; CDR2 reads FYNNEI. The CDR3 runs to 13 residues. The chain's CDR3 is CASSGQGNTEAFF. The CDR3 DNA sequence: TGTGCCAGCAGCGGACAGGGGAACACTGAAGCTTTCTTT.

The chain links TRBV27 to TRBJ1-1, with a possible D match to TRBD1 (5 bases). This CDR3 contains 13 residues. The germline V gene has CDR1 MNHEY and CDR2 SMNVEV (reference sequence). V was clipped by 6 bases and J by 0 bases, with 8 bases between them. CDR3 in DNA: TGTGCCAGCAGCAGGGAACTGAACACTGAAGCTTTCTTT. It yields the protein CASSRELNTEAFF.

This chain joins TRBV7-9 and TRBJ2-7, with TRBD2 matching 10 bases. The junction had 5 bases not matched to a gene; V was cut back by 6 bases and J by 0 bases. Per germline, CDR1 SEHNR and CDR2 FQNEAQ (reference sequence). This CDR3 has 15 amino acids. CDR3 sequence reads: CASSPLAGSSYEQYF. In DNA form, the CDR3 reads TGTGCCAGCAGTCCACTAGCGGGGAGCTCCTACGAGCAGTACTTC.

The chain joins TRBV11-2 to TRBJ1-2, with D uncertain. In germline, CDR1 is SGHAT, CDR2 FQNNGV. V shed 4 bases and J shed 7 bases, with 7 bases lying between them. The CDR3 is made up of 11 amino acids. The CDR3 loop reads CASSSTGGYTF. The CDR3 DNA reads TGTGCCAGCAGCTCGACGGGTGGCTACACCTTC.

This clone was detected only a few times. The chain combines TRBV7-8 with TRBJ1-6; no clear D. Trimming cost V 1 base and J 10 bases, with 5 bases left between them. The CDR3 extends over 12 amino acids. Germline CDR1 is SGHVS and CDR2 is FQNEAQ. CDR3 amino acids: CASSLVSSPLHF. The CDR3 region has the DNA TGTGCCAGCAGCTTAGTTAGCTCACCCCTCCACTTT. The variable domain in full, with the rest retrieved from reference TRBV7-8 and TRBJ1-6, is GAGVSQSPRYKVAKRGQDVALRCDPISGHVSLFWYQQALGQGPEFLTYFQNEAQLDKSGLPSDRFFAERPEGSVSTLKIQRTQQEDSAVYLCASSLVSSPLHFGNGTRLTVT.

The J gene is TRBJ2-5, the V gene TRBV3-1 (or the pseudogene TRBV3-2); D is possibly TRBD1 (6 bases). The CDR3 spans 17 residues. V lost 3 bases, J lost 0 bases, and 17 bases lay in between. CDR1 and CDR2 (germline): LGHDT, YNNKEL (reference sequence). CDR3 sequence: CASSQSPTGGNQETQYF. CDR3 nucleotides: TGTGCCAGCAGCCAGAGCCCGACAGGAGGTAACCAAGAGACCCAGTACTTC.

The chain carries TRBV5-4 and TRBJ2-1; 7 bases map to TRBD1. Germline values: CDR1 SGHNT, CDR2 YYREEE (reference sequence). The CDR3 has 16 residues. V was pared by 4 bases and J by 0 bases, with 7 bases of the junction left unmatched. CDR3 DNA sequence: TGTGCCAGCAGCGACAGGGCAACGAGCTCCTACAATGAGCAGTTCTTC. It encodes CASSDRATSSYNEQFF. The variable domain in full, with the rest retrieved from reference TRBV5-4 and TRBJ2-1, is ETGVTQSPTHLIKTRGQQVTLRCSSQSGHNTVSWYQQALGQGPQFIFQYYREEENGRGNFPPRFSGLQFPNYSSELNVNALELDDSALYLCASSDRATSSYNEQFFGPGTRLTVL.

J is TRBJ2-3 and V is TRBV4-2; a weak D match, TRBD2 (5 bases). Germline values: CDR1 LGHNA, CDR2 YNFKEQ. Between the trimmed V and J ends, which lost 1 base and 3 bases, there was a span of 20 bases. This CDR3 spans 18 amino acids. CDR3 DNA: TGTGCCAGCAGCCAAGGTCGTAGTGCTAGCTCAGGTACAGATACGCAGTATTTT. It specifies CASSQGRSASSGTDTQYF.

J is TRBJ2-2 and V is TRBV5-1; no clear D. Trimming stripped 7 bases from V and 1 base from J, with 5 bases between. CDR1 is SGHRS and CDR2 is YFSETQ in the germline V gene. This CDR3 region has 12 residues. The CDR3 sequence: CASGGNTGELFF. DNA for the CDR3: TGCGCCAGCGGCGGGAACACCGGGGAGCTGTTTTTT. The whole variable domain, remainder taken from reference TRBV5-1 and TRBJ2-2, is KAGVTQTPRYLIKTRGQQVTLSCSPISGHRSVSWYQQTPGQGLQFLFEYFSETQRNKGNFPGRFSGRQFSNSRSEMNVSTLELGDSALYLCASGGNTGELFFGEGSRLTVL.

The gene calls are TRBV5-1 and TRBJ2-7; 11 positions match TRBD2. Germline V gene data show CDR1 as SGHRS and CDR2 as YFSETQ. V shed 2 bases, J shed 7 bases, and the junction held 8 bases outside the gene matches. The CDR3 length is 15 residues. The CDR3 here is CASSFGLAGGGEQYF. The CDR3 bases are TGCGCCAGCAGCTTCGGACTAGCGGGTGGTGGGGAGCAGTACTTC.

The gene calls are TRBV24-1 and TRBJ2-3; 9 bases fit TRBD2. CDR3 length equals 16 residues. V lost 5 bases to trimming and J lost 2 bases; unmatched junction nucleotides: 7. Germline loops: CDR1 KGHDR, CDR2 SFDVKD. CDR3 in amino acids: CATSGVAGAPTDTQYF. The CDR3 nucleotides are TGTGCCACCAGTGGGGTAGCGGGGGCCCCCACAGATACGCAGTATTTT.

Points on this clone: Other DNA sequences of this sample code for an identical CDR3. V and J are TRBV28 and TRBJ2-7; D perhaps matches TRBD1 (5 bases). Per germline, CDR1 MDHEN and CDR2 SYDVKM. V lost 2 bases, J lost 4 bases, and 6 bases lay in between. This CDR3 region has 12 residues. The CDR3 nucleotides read TGTGCCAGCAGTTTAACAGGATACGAGCAGTACTTC. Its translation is CASSLTGYEQYF.

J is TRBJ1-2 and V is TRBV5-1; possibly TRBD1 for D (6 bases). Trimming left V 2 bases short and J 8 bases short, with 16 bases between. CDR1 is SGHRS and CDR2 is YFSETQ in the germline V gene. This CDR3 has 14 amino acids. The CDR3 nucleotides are TGCGCCAGCAGCTTTGGGGACACAACTCACGGCTACACCTTC. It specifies CASSFGDTTHGYTF.

CDR3 nucleotide sequence: TGTGCCAGCAGCTTTTTGGGGGGCAATGAGCAGTTCTTC. It encodes CASSFLGGNEQFF. The genes are TRBV7-9 and TRBJ2-1; tentatively, D is TRBD2 (6 bases). CDR1 SEHNR and CDR2 FQNEAQ come from the germline V gene (reference sequence). This CDR3 contains 13 residues. V was trimmed by 3 bases and J by 6 bases, leaving 9 bases between them.

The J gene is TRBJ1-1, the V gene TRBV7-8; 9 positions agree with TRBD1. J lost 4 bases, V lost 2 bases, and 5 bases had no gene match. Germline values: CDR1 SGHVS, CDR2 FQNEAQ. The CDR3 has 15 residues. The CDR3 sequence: CASSLSGQGPTEAFF. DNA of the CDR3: TGTGCCAGCAGCTTATCGGGACAGGGTCCCACTGAAGCTTTCTTT.

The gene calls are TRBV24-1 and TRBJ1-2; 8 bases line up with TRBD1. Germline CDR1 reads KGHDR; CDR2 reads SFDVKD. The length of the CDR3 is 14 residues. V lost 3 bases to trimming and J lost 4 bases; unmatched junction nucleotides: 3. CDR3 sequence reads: CATSDPGQGYGYTF. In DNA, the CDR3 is TGTGCCACCAGTGATCCCGGACAGGGCTATGGCTACACCTTC.

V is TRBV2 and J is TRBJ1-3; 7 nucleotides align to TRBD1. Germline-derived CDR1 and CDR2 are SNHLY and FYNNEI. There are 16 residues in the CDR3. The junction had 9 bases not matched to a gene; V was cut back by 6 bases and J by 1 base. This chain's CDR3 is CASRRQGRGSGNTIYF. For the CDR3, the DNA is TGTGCCAGCAGGCGACAGGGAAGGGGGTCTGGAAACACCATATATTTT. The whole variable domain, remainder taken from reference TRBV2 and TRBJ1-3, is EPEVTQTPSHQVTQMGQEVILRCVPISNHLYFYWYRQILGQKVEFLVSFYNNEISEKSEIFDDQFSVERPDGSNFTLKIRSTKLEDSAMYFCASRRQGRGSGNTIYFGEGSWLTVV.